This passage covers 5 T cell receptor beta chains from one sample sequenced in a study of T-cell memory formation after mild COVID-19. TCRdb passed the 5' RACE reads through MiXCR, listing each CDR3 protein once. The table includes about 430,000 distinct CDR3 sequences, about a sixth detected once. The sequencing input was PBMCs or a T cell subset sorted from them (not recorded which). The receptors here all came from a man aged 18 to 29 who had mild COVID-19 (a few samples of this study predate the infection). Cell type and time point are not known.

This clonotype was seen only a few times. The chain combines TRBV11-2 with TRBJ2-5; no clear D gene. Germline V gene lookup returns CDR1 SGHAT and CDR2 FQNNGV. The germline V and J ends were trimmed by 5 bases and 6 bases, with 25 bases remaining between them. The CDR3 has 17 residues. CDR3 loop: CASSDHPSAVPKQTQYF. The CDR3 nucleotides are TGTGCCAGCAGCGATCACCCCTCGGCGGTCCCTAAACAGACCCAGTACTTC.

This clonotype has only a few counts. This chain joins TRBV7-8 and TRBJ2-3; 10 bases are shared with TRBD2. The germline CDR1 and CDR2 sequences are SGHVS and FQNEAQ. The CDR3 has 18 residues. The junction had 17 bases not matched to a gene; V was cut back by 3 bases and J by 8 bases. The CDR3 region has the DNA TGTGCCAGCAGCTTGAGGGGAAGCGGGGGGGCTTTATCGGGTACGCAGTATTTT. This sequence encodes CASSLRGSGGALSGTQYF. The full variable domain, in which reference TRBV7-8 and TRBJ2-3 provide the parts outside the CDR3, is GAGVSQSPRYKVAKRGQDVALRCDPISGHVSLFWYQQALGQGPEFLTYFQNEAQLDKSGLPSDRFFAERPEGSVSTLKIQRTQQEDSAVYLCASSLRGSGGALSGTQYFGPGTRLTVL.

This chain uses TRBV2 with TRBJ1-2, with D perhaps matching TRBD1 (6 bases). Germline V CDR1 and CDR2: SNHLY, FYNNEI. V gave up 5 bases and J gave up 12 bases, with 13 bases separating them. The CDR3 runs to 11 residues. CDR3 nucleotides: TGTGCCAGCAGTACAGGGTACCGCAACACCTTC. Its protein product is CASSTGYRNTF. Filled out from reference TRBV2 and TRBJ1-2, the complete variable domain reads EPEVTQTPSHQVTQMGQEVILRCVPISNHLYFYWYRQILGQKVEFLVSFYNNEISEKSEIFDDQFSVERPDGSNFTLKIRSTKLEDSAMYFCASSTGYRNTFGSGTRLTVV.

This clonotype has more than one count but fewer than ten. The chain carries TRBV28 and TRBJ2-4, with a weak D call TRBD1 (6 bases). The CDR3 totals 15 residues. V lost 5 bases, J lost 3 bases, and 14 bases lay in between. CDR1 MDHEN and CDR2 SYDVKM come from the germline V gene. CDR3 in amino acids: CASSPGQSRKNIQYF. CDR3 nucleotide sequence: TGTGCCAGCAGTCCCGGACAGTCTCGCAAAAACATTCAGTACTTC.

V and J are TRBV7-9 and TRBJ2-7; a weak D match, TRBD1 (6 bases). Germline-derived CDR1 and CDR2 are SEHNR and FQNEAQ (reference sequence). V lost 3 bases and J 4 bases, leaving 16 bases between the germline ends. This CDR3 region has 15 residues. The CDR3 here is CASSFPWSGVYEQYF. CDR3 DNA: TGTGCCAGCAGCTTCCCGTGGTCAGGGGTGTACGAGCAGTACTTC.